The 13 T cell receptor beta chains below were found in one sample sequenced in a study of cytomegalovirus exposure and HLA in healthy donors. Primers included in the PCR were 60 Vbeta and 13 Jbeta primers. Sequenced by immunoSEQ multiplex PCR; TCRdb stores in-frame clones only, minus some. This table has 150,000 to 190,000 clones, around 75% appearing once. Input material: PBMCs. The receptor set was obtained from a man younger than 35 in good health and CMV-seronegative.

The chain combines TRBV10-2 with TRBJ2-3; D is possibly TRBD2 (5 bases). CDR1 is WSHSY and CDR2 is SAAADI in the germline V gene. This CDR3 has 16 amino acids. Between the trimmed V and J ends, which lost 0 bases and 3 bases, there was a span of 13 bases. The CDR3 DNA reads as TGCGCCAGCAGTGAGTCGTCTTTAGGAGGAACAGATACGCAGTATTTT. Its translation: CASSESSLGGTDTQYF.

The chain has TRBV4-1 and TRBJ2-1, with D tentatively TRBD2 (6 bases). Germline values: CDR1 MGHRA, CDR2 YSYEKL. CDR3 length: 17 residues. Trimming cost V 0 bases and J 12 bases, with 24 bases left between them. The CDR3 DNA follows: TGCGCCAGCAGCCAAGAATTGGCTAGCGCTTCATCCCAAGGGCAGTTCTTC. Translated, it gives CASSQELASASSQGQFF.

This clone came up once. The chain uses TRBV2 and TRBJ2-7, with 13 bases fitting TRBD2. CDR1 SNHLY and CDR2 FYNNEI come from the germline V gene. The CDR3 has 15 residues. J was trimmed by 5 bases and V by 4 bases; bases with no gene match: 5. CDR3 amino acids: CASSVGTSGTNEQYF. In DNA, the CDR3 is TGTGCCAGCAGTGTAGGGACTAGCGGGACCAACGAGCAGTACTTC.

V is TRBV18 and J is TRBJ2-3; tentatively, D is TRBD2 (5 bases). V was shortened by 3 bases and J by 2 bases, with 12 bases between the two germline ends. CDR3 length: 15 residues. CDR1 and CDR2 (germline): KGHSH, LQKENI. The CDR3 protein is CASSPTEGITDTQYF. Written as DNA, the CDR3 is TGTGCCAGCTCACCGACTGAGGGAATCACAGATACGCAGTATTTT.

This chain connects TRBV6-4 to TRBJ2-5, with D unclear. The ends were cut back, 2 bases at V and 11 bases at J, with 18 bases in the middle. CDR3 length: 14 residues. The germline CDR1 and CDR2 sequences are MRHNA and SNTAGT. The CDR3 loop is CASSDRVVEVEQYF. The CDR3 DNA sequence: TGTGCCAGCAGTGACCGGGTGGTAGAGGTGGAGCAGTACTTC.

The J gene is TRBJ1-4, the V gene TRBV28; TRBD1 matches 8 bases. V lost 7 bases, J lost 8 bases, and 12 bases stayed unmatched. The CDR3 has 15 amino acids. CDR1 and CDR2 from the germline V gene are MDHEN and SYDVKM. DNA for the CDR3: TGTGCCAGCAAGAATATGGACAGGGAGTACGAAAAACTGTTTTTT. Protein sequence: CASKNMDREYEKLFF.

This chain uses TRBV28 with TRBJ1-5; perhaps TRBD1 as D (5 bases). Deletions cut 3 bases from V and 11 bases from J, with 17 bases between. This CDR3 spans 14 amino acids. CDR1 is MDHEN, CDR2 SYDVKM, per germline. The CDR3 DNA reads TGTGCCAGCAGTTTCATTGGGGGGGACTCGGCCCAGCATTTT. It specifies CASSFIGGDSAQHF.

J is TRBJ2-7 and V is TRBV6-5; 9 bases are a match to TRBD2. J gave up 2 bases and V 0 bases, and 5 bases lay outside the gene matches. This CDR3 comprises 16 residues. The germline gives CDR1 MNHEY, CDR2 SVGAGI. CDR3 in amino acids: CASSYSRAGGTYEQYF. The CDR3 DNA reads TGTGCCAGCAGTTACTCGAGGGCGGGAGGGACCTACGAGCAGTACTTC.

The V gene is TRBV6-6, the J gene TRBJ2-2; possibly TRBD1 for D (7 bases). This CDR3 spans 16 amino acids. V dropped 6 bases and J dropped 9 bases, with 23 bases sitting between them. Germline V lookup: CDR1 MNHNY, CDR2 SVGAGI (reference sequence). CDR3 sequence reads: CASSTFVRGVNRELFF. The CDR3 region has the DNA TGTGCCAGCAGCACCTTCGTCAGGGGGGTTAACAGGGAGCTGTTTTTT.

A note on this clone: Other DNA sequences in this sample translate to the same CDR3. The V gene is TRBV5-6, the J gene TRBJ2-4; D is unclear. V lost 3 bases and J lost 0, with 16 bases in between. The CDR3 runs to 17 residues. Germline CDR1 SGHDT, CDR2 YYEEEE. CDR3 amino acids: CASSSYLPTRAKNIQYF. CDR3 DNA: TGTGCCAGCAGCTCTTACTTACCAACCCGAGCCAAAAACATTCAGTACTTC. Looking up the rest from reference TRBV5-6 and TRBJ2-4 gives the full variable domain: DAGVTQSPTHLIKTRGQQVTLRCSPKSGHDTVSWYQQALGQGPQFIFQYYEEEERQRGNFPDRFSGHQFPNYSSELNVNALLLGDSALYLCASSSYLPTRAKNIQYFGAGTRLSVL.

The chain recombines TRBV4-3 with TRBJ2-7, with D possibly TRBD1 on 5 matching bases. V lost 2 bases to trimming and J lost 3 bases, with 8 bases between them. The CDR3 has 13 amino acids. CDR1 LGHNA and CDR2 YSLEER come from the germline V gene. CDR3 loop: CASSQQTDYEQYF. DNA for the CDR3: TGCGCCAGCAGCCAACAGACAGACTACGAGCAGTACTTC.

V is TRBV25-1 and J is TRBJ2-7, with D possibly matching TRBD2 (6 bases). CDR1 is MGHDK and CDR2 is SYGVNS in the germline V gene. V was trimmed by 1 base and J by 4 bases, leaving 11 bases between them. The CDR3 loop spans 14 amino acids. The CDR3 is CASSEFGGTYEQYF. In nucleotides, the CDR3 is TGTGCCAGCAGTGAATTCGGAGGGACTTACGAGCAGTACTTC.

There are a few counts of this clone. The chain combines TRBV5-1 with TRBJ2-1, with 7 bases fitting TRBD2. V was pared by 1 base and J by 8 bases, with 12 bases of the junction left unmatched. The germline gives CDR1 SGHRS, CDR2 YFSETQ. CDR3 length: 16 amino acids. CDR3 sequence reads: CASSLYAGAIMDEQFF. CDR3 nucleotides: TGCGCCAGCAGCTTGTACGCGGGAGCGATTATGGATGAGCAGTTCTTC.